This T cell receptor (beta chain) was observed in a study of CD8 T cells in cerebrospinal fluid in Alzheimer's disease. Overall study: CSF T cell clonal expansion was assessed by plate-based nested PCR and droplet-based sequencing.

Reprocessing the 10x single-cell sequencing reads, TCRdb reports a single entry for every CDR3 protein and omits DNA. The sample includes approximately 1,500 distinct CDR3 sequences. General study points: Alzheimer's patients were not enriched for EBV-specific clones, which were not the most expanded.

This clonotype shows up as medium-sized by frequency. Its target is unknown. The CDR3 is 13 residues long. In germline, CDR1 is SNHLY, CDR2 FYNNEI. All participants were free of acute infectious disease and in good physical condition. For droplet-based sequencing, live CSF cells were sorted using a live/dead marker. The chain links TRBV2 to TRBJ2-1. The clonotype comes from a human donor in good health. The specimen sequenced was cerebrospinal fluid. CDR3 in amino acids: CASSGESYNEQFF.